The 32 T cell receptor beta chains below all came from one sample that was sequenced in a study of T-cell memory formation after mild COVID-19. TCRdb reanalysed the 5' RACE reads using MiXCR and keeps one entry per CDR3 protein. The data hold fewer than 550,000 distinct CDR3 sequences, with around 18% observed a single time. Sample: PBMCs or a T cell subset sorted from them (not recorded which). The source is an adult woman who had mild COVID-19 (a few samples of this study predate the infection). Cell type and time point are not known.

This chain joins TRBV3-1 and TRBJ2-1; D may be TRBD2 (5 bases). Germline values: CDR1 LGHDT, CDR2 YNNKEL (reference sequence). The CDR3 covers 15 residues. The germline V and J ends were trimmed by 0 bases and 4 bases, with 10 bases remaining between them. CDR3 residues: CASSQEPREYNEQFF. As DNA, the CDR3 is TGTGCCAGCAGCCAAGAACCGAGGGAGTACAATGAGCAGTTCTTC.

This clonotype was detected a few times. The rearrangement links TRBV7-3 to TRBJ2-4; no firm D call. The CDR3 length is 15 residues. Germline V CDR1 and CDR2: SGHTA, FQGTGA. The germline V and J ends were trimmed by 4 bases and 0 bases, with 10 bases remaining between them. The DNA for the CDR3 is TGTGCCAGCAGCTCCCGGGCCATAGCCAAAAACATTCAGTACTTC. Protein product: CASSSRAIAKNIQYF.

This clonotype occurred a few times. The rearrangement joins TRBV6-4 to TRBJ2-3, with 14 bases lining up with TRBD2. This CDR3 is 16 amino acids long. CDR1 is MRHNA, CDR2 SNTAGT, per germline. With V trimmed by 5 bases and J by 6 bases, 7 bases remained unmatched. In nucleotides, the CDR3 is TGTGCCAGCAGTAAGGGACTAGCGGGAGCAGGGGATACGCAGTATTTT. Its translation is CASSKGLAGAGDTQYF.

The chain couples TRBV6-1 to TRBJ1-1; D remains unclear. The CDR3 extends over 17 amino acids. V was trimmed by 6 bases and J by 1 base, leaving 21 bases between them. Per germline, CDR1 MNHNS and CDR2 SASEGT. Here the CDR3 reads CASRVGSLQMGNTEAFF. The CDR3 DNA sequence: TGTGCCAGCAGAGTCGGCAGTCTCCAGATGGGGAACACTGAAGCTTTCTTT.

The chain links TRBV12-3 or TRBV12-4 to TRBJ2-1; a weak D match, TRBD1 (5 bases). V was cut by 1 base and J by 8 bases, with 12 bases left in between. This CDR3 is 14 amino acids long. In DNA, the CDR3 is TGTGCCAGCAGTTTAGTAGCAGGGTGGCATGAGCAGTTCTTC. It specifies CASSLVAGWHEQFF.

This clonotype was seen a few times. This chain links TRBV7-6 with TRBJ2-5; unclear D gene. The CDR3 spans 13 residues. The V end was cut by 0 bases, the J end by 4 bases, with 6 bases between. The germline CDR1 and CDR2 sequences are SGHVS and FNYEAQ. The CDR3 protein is CASSLAARETQYF. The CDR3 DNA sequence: TGTGCCAGCAGCTTAGCTGCAAGAGAGACCCAGTACTTC.

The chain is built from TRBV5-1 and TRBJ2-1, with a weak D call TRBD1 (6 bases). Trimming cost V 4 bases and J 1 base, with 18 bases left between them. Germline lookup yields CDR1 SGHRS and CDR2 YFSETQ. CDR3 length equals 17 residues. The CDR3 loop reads CASSQMDSPVSYNEQFF. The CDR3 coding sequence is TGCGCCAGCAGCCAGATGGACAGCCCTGTGTCCTACAATGAGCAGTTCTTC.

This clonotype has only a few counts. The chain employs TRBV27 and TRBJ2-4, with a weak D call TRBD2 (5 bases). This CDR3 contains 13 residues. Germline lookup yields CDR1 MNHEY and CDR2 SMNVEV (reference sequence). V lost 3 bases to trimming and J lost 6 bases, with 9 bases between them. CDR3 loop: CASSLSRGNIQYF. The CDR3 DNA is TGTGCCAGCAGTTTGAGCCGGGGAAACATTCAGTACTTC.

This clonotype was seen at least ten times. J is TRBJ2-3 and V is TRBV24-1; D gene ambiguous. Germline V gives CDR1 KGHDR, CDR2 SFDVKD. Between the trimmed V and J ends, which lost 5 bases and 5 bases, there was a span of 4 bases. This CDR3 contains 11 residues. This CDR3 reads CATSVEDTQYF. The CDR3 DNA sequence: TGTGCCACCAGTGTGGAAGATACGCAGTATTTT.

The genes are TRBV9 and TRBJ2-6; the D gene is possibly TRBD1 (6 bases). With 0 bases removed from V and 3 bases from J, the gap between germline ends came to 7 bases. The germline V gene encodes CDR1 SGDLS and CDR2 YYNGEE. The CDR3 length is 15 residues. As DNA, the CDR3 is TGTGCCAGCAGCGTAGACAGGGTTGGGGCCAACGTCCTGACTTTC. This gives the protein CASSVDRVGANVLTF.

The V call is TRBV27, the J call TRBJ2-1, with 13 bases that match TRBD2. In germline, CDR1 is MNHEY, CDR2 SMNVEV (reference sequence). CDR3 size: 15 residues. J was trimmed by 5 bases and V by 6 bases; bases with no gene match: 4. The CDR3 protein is CASSAGTSGNNEQFF. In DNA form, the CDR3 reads TGTGCCAGCAGCGCTGGGACTAGCGGGAACAATGAGCAGTTCTTC.

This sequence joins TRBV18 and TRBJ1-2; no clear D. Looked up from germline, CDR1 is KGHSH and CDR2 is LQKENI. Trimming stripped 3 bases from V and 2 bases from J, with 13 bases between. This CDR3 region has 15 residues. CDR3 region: CASSPSQQRNYGYTF. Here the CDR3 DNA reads TGTGCCAGCTCACCGTCCCAGCAGAGAAACTATGGCTACACCTTC.

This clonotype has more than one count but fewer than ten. CDR3 amino acids: CASSRRRGYGLYNEQFF. The DNA for the CDR3 is TGCGCCAGCAGTCGGCGTCGAGGTTACGGGCTTTACAATGAGCAGTTCTTC. The chain combines TRBV23-1 with TRBJ2-1, with no clear D. TRBV23-1 has ORF status, its function being uncertain. The CDR3 length is 17 residues. V was trimmed by 4 bases and J by 4 bases, leaving 20 bases between them.

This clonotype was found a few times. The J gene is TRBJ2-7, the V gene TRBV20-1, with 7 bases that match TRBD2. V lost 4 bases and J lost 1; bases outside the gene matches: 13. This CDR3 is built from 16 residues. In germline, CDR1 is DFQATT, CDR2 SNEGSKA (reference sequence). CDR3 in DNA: TGCAGTGCTACGGAGCTGAAGGCGGGGGATTCCTACGAGCAGTACTTC. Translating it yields CSATELKAGDSYEQYF.

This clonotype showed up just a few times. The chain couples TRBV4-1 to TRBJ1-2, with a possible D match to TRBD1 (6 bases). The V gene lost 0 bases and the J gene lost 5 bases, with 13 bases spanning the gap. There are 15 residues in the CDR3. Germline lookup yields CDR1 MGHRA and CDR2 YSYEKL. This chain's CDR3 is CASSQDPGEGYGYTF. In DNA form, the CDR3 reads TGCGCCAGCAGCCAAGATCCAGGGGAAGGATATGGCTACACCTTC.

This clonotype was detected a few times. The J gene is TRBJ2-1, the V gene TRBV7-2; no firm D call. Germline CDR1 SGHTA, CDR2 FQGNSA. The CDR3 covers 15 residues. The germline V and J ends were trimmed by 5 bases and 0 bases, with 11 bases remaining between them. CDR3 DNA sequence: TGTGCCAGCAGCCCAGACTGGAGCTCCTACAATGAGCAGTTCTTC. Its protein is CASSPDWSSYNEQFF. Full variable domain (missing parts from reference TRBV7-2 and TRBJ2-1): GAGVSQSPSNKVTEKGKDVELRCDPISGHTALYWYRQSLGQGLEFLIYFQGNSAPDKSGLPSDRFSAERTGGSVSTLTIQRTQQEDSAVYLCASSPDWSSYNEQFFGPGTRLTVL.

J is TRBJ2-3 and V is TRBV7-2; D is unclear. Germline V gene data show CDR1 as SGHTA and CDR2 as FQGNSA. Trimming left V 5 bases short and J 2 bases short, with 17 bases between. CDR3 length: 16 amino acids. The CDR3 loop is CASSPQAKIPTDTQYF. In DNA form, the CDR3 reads TGTGCCAGCAGCCCCCAAGCGAAAATCCCCACAGATACGCAGTATTTT.

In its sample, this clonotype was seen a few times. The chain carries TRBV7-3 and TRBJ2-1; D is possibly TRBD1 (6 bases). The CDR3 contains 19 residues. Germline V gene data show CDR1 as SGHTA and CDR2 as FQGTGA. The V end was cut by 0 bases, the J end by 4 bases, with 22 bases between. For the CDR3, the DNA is TGTGCCAGCAGCTTAACGGGTTGGGGGAACCAGGGGACGTACAATGAGCAGTTCTTC. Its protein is CASSLTGWGNQGTYNEQFF. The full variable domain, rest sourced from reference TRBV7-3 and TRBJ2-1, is GAGVSQTPSNKVTEKGKYVELRCDPISGHTALYWYRQSLGQGPEFLIYFQGTGAADDSGLPNDRFFAVRPEGSVSTLKIQRTERGDSAVYLCASSLTGWGNQGTYNEQFFGPGTRLTVL.

The CDR3, as DNA: TGTGCCACCAAATCTGGCGTGATCACAGATACGCAGTATTTT. It specifies CATKSGVITDTQYF. This rearrangement joins TRBV24-1 to TRBJ2-3; D is unresolved. Trimming shortened V by 8 bases and J by 2 bases, and 13 bases separated the two germline ends. This CDR3 has 14 amino acids. Per germline, CDR1 KGHDR and CDR2 SFDVKD.

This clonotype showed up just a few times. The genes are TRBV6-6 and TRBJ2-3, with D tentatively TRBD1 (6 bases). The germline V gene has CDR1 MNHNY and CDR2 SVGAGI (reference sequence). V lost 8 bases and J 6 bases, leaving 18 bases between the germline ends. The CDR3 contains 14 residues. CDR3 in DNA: TGTGCCAGCTCATTGGGACAACGACTGGATACGCAGTATTTT. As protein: CASSLGQRLDTQYF.

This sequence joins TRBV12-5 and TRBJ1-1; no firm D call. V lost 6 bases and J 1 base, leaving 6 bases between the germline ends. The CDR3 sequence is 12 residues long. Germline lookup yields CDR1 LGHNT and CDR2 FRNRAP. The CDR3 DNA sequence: TGTGCTAGTGGGTCCCCGAACACTGAAGCTTTCTTT. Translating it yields CASGSPNTEAFF.

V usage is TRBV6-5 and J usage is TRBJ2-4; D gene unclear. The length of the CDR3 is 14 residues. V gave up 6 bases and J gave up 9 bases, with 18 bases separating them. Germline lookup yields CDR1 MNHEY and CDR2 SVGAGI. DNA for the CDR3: TGTGCCAGCAGCACTCTAGTGGGTGGCACCATTCAGTACTTC. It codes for CASSTLVGGTIQYF.

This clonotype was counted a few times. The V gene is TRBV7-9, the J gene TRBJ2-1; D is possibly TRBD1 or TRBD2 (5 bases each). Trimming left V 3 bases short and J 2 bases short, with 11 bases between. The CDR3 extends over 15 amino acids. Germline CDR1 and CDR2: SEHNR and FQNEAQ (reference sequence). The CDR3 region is CASSFDEGPYNEQFF. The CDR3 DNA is TGTGCCAGCAGCTTTGACGAGGGGCCCTACAATGAGCAGTTCTTC.

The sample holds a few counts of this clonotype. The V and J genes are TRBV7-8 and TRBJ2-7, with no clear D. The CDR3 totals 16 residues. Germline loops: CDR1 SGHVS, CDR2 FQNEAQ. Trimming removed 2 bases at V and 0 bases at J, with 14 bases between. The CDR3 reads CASSLMSPAASYEQYF. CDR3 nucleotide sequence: TGTGCCAGCAGCTTAATGAGCCCGGCGGCCTCCTACGAGCAGTACTTC.

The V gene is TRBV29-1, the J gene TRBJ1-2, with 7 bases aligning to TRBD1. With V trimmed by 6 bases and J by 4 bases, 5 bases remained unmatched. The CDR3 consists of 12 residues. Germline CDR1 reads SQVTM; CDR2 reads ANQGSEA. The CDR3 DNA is TGCAGCGTGGGACAGTCCGTCTATGGCTACACCTTC. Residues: CSVGQSVYGYTF.

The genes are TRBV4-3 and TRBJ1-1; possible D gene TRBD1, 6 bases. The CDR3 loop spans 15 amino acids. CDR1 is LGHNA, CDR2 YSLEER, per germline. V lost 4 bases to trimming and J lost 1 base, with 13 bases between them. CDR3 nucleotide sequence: TGCGCCAGCAGCCGTTTGAGACAGGCGAACACTGAAGCTTTCTTT. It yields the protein CASSRLRQANTEAFF.

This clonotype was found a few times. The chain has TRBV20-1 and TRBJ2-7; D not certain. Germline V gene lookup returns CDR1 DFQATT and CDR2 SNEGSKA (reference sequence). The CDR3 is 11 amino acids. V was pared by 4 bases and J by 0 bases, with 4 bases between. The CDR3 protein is CSATGSYEQYF. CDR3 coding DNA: TGCAGTGCTACAGGCTCCTACGAGCAGTACTTC.

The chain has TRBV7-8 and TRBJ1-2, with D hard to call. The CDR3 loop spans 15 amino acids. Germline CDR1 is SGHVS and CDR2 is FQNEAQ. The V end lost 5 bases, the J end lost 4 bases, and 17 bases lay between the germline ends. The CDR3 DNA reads TGTGCCAGCAGCCCCAGGTTGACAACGATCTATGGCTACACCTTC. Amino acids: CASSPRLTTIYGYTF.

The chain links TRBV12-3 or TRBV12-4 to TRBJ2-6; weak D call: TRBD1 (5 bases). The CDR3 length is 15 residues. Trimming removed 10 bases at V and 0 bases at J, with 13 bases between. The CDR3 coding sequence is TGTGCCACCTCCCAGGGTAGCTCTGGGGCCAACGTCCTGACTTTC. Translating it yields CATSQGSSGANVLTF.

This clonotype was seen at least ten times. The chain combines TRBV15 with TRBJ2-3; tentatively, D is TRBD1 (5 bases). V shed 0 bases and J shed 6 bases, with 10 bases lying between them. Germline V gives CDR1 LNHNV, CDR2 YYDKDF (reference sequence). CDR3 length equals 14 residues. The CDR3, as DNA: TGTGCCACCAGCAGAGACCCAGGGCCGGATACGCAGTATTTT. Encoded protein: CATSRDPGPDTQYF. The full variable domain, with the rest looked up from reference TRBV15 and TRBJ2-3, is DAMVIQNPRYQVTQFGKPVTLSCSQTLNHNVMYWYQQKSSQAPKLLFHYYDKDFNNEADTPDNFQSRRPNTSFCFLDIRSPGLGDTAMYLCATSRDPGPDTQYFGPGTRLTVL.

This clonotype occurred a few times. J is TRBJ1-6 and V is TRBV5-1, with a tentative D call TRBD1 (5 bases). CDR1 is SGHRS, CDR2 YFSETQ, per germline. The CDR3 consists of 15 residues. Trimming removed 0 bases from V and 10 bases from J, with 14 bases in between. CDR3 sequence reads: CASSLEDSGGSPLHF. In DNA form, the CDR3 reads TGCGCCAGCAGCTTGGAAGACAGCGGAGGATCACCCCTCCACTTT.

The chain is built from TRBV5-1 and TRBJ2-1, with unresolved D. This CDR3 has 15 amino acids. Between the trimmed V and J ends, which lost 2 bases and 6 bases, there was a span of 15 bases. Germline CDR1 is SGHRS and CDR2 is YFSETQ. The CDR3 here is CASSFELEPFNEQFF. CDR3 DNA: TGCGCCAGCAGCTTCGAACTTGAGCCCTTCAATGAGCAGTTCTTC.